One T cell receptor beta chain is described in this entry. The target antigen is unknown. This sample was taken from a study of T cell responses to AZD1222 COVID-19 vaccine. Overall study results and limits: Donor demographics were predominantly white British with a female majority; clonal diversity may be underestimated. Reportedly, nearly half of unique spike TCRs recognized epitopes outside B.1.351/B.1.1.7 mutations. Among those given AZD1222, only five or six were seropositive at baseline.

CDR1 is SGHRS, CDR2 YFSETQ, per germline. The CDR3 has 15 amino acids. V was clipped by 6 bases and J by 7 bases; unmatched bases: 11. Sequencing used immunoSEQ multiplex PCR; TCRdb keeps in-frame clones, though not all of them. The sample yields roughly 80,000 clones, around 90% seen once. The receptor was isolated from an adult in good health. The rearrangement joins TRBV5-1 to TRBJ2-7; 12 bases map to TRBD2. Specimen: peripheral blood, collected on day 0 of MenACWY control vaccination. DNA for the CDR3: TGCGCCAGCACCCCGGGGAGACTAGCGGGAGTGGAGCAGTACTTC. It encodes CASTPGRLAGVEQYF.